This T cell receptor (beta chain) was obtained from a study of cytomegalovirus exposure and HLA in healthy donors. CDR3 length equals 14 residues. The germline CDR1 and CDR2 sequences are MNHEY and SVGAGI. J gave up 0 bases and V 8 bases, and 6 bases lay outside the gene matches. The PCR used 60 Vbeta and 13 Jbeta primers. The protocol was immunoSEQ multiplex PCR, while the TCRdb copy is restricted to in-frame clones and leaves out a portion. This sample has about 130,000 clones, with around 78% found just once. The sequence was collected from a woman aged 50 to 60 in good health and CMV-seronegative. The chain carries TRBV6-5 and TRBJ1-1, with TRBD1 matching 7 bases. Material for sequencing was PBMCs. The CDR3 DNA follows: TGTGCCAGCGGGGCGACAGGGTTGAACACTGAAGCTTTCTTT. It codes for CASGATGLNTEAFF.